The rows below give T cell receptor beta chains drawn from one sample of a study of T-cell memory formation after mild COVID-19. TCRdb passed the 5' RACE reads through MiXCR, listing each CDR3 protein once. The sample lists about 62,000 distinct CDR3 sequences; about 10% were seen once. Sequenced sample: PBMCs or a T cell subset sorted from them (not recorded which). Receptors originate from a young man who had mild COVID-19 (a few samples of this study predate the infection). Cell type and time point are not known. CDR3s include the opening cysteine and the closing phenylalanine or tryptophan. A D gene is named only where the DNA matches it firmly. The size of a clone is reported for some rows only, either as once, few or many, or as a class for expanded clones.

d_call,j_call,v_call,clone_size,cdr3_aa,cdr3_nt
-,TRBJ1-1,TRBV3-1,-,CASSQSDTNTEAFF,TGTGCCAGCAGCCAATCGGACACGAACACTGAAGCTTTCTTT
TRBD2,TRBJ2-5,TRBV5-1,-,CASSLVASGDPKGETQYF,TGCGCCAGCAGCTTGGTGGCTAGCGGGGACCCCAAAGGAGAGACCCAGTACTTC
-,TRBJ1-4,TRBV7-9,few,CASSGHIQGRTNEKLFF,TGTGCCAGCAGCGGCCATATACAGGGACGAACTAATGAAAAACTGTTTTTT
-,TRBJ1-4,TRBV6-6,-,CASSPPSGFGNEKLFF,TGTGCCAGCAGTCCTCCTTCAGGGTTCGGTAATGAAAAACTGTTTTTT
-,TRBJ2-5,TRBV7-9,few,CASSRRQESSGETQYF,TGTGCCAGCAGCCGACGACAGGAATCCTCCGGGGAGACCCAGTACTTC
-,TRBJ2-3,TRBV20-1,many,CSASPEADTQYF,TGCAGTGCTAGCCCCGAGGCAGATACGCAGTATTTT
-,TRBJ1-2,TRBV7-9,few,CASSPTADGYTF,TGTGCCAGCAGCCCTACCGCGGATGGCTACACCTTC
-,TRBJ2-3,TRBV20-1,few,CSLNRGAGDTQYF,TGCAGCTTAAACCGGGGGGCCGGGGATACGCAGTATTTT
TRBD1,TRBJ1-2,TRBV5-1,many,CASSQGGTNYGYTF,TGCGCCAGCAGCCAAGGGGGCACTAACTATGGCTACACCTTC
TRBD1,TRBJ2-3,TRBV9,-,CASSVGTGGSTDTQYF,TGTGCCAGCAGCGTAGGAACAGGGGGGAGCACAGATACGCAGTATTTT
-,TRBJ1-1,TRBV20-1,-,CSALSYSLSTEAFF,TGCAGTGCCCTGAGCTATTCCCTTTCCACTGAAGCTTTCTTT
-,TRBJ2-3,TRBV24-1,-,CATSDGSNTQYF,TGTGCCACCAGTGATGGTTCGAATACGCAGTATTTT